Given below is one T cell receptor beta chain in context. Antigen unknown. This entry comes from a study of cytotoxic CD8 clonotypes in ibrutinib-treated CLL. Study-level background: IGHV unmutated 17 to 18; relapsed/refractory about 10; treatment-naive some 16.

The planned depth of sequencing spanned 1 in 200,000 to 1 in 1 million T cells. The assay was immunoSEQ multiplex PCR, and TCRdb's table has in-frame clones only and misses some. The table lists about 28,000 clones, approximately 57% of them singletons. The study's findings and limits: T-cell clonality at baseline went above that of age-matched healthy donors and rose and fell with circulating CD8+ T-cell counts.

The input for sequencing was PBMCs, taken before ibrutinib treatment. The TCR sequence derives from a human donor with chronic lymphocytic leukemia.

The CDR3: CASTTDTHEAFF. The CDR3 DNA follows: TGTGCCAGCACTACGGACACCCATGAAGCTTTCTTT. The V and J genes are TRBV2 and TRBJ1-1, with a possible D match to TRBD1 (5 bases). The ends were cut back, 7 bases at V and 7 bases at J, with 13 bases in the middle. Germline loops: CDR1 SNHLY, CDR2 FYNNEI. This CDR3 has 12 amino acids. The full variable domain, with the rest looked up from reference TRBV2 and TRBJ1-1, is EPEVTQTPSHQVTQMGQEVILRCVPISNHLYFYWYRQILGQKVEFLVSFYNNEISEKSEIFDDQFSVERPDGSNFTLKIRSTKLEDSAMYFCASTTDTHEAFFGQGTRLTVV.